The sequence of this T cell receptor beta chain was determined in a study of blood T cells in healthy people across ages. The extraction recovered at least 5.5 micrograms of total RNA per sample. Only a few counts were recorded for this clonotype. For the second PCR, which ran for about 6 to 12 cycles, a sample-barcoded 5' primer and a J-beta primer mix were used. TCRdb re-called the 5' RACE reads through MiXCR, storing one row per CDR3 protein. This table has around 1,500,000 distinct CDR3 sequences, 35% to 45% appearing once. V was pared by 5 bases and J by 7 bases, with 15 bases of the junction left unmatched. The CDR3 contains 17 residues. In germline, CDR1 is LGHDT, CDR2 YNNKEL (reference sequence).

V is TRBV3-1 and J is TRBJ2-1; TRBD1 matches 9 bases. The sequencing sample was made of blood. The clonotype comes from a woman under 30 in good health. This CDR3 reads CASSSVGGTGWLNEQFF. Here the CDR3 DNA reads TGTGCCAGCAGCTCCGTTGGAGGGACAGGGTGGTTGAATGAGCAGTTCTTC.